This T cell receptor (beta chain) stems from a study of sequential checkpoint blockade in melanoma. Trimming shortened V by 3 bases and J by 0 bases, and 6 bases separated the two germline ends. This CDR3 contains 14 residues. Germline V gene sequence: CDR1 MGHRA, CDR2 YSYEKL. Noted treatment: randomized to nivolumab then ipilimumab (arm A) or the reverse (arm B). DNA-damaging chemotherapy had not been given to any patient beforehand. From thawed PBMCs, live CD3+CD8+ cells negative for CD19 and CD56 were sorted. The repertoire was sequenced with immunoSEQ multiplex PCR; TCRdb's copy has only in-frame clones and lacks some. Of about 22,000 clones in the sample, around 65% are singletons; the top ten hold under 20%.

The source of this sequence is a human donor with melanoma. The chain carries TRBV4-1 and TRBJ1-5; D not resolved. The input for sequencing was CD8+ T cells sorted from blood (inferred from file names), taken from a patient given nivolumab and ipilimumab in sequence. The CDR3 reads CASSQYSSNQPQHF. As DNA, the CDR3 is TGCGCCAGCAGCCAGTACAGTAGCAATCAGCCCCAGCATTTT.